A selection of T cell receptor beta chains follows, all from one sample in a study of T cell clusters in autoimmune cytopenias. TCRdb re-called the multiplex PCR reads; one entry per CDR3 protein, DNA not given. The data include about 3,200 distinct CDR3 sequences; the top ten clones carry more than 3%. Sequencing was performed on peripheral blood. The receptors stem from a human donor with an autoimmune cytopenia or autoimmune hepatitis (not recorded which). CDR3s include the opening cysteine and the closing phenylalanine or tryptophan. Clone size is stated in some rows and not others, as once, few, many or a class when expanded.

V gene,clone size,J gene,CDR3 protein
TRBV7-9,medium-sized,TRBJ2-3,CASSYLMRAGGDTQYF
TRBV7-9,medium-sized,TRBJ2-1,CASSLGSYKFF
TRBV27,NA,TRBJ2-7,CASSPTQGCARSYEQYF
TRBV4-2,medium-sized,TRBJ2-7,CASSQVLGVGGYEQYF
TRBV7-2,medium-sized,TRBJ2-5,CASSPTQETQYF
TRBV7-2,medium-sized,TRBJ2-5,CASSSPLTGTQYF
TRBV19,medium-sized,TRBJ2-5,CASSIGLRPVETQYF
TRBV28,medium-sized,TRBJ2-7,CASTQNYEQYF
TRBV28,medium-sized,TRBJ2-7,CASSFTGGPYEQYF
TRBV19,large,TRBJ2-5,CASSPSTGAATQYF
TRBV23-1,medium-sized,TRBJ1-2,CASRPGQGLIGGCYTF
TRBV6-5,medium-sized,TRBJ1-3,CASSAGTVSHSGNTIYF
TRBV24-1,medium-sized,TRBJ2-3,CATTQGLGTDTQYF
TRBV4-3,medium-sized,TRBJ1-5,CASSQSRVGGQPQHF
TRBV7-9,medium-sized,TRBJ2-3,CASSSWSTDTQYF
TRBV24-1,medium-sized,TRBJ2-3,CATSQPGRTRTDTQYF
TRBV7-9,medium-sized,TRBJ2-1,CASSPTYGLTYNEQFF
TRBV6-5,medium-sized,TRBJ2-5,CASSYSSGAKTQYF